The 8 T cell receptor beta chains below come from one sample, sequenced in a study of post-analysis software for immune sequencing data. Study-level results: About five TRBV segments appeared more often in patients than in controls, and TRBV5-6, TRBV5-1 and TRBV20-1 were among these.

For these TCRs, the target antigens are not known. The authors incorporated unique molecular identifiers into the TCR beta cDNA libraries. TCRdb analysed the PCR reads with MiXCR anew, one entry per CDR3 protein. The table shows a few hundred thousand distinct CDR3 sequences, with approximately 46% occurring only once. The sample comprised blood. These receptors all come from a girl aged 10-17 years with multiple sclerosis.

V and J are TRBV7-2 and TRBJ2-3, with a possible D match to TRBD1 (6 bases). The CDR3 contains 17 residues. The germline gives CDR1 SGHTA, CDR2 FQGNSA. Trimming left V 5 bases short and J 8 bases short, with 26 bases between. The CDR3 bases are TGTGCCAGCAGCCGCCGGACAGCCACCCTCACCAGGGGTACGCAGTATTTT. Translating gives CASSRRTATLTRGTQYF.

The chain links TRBV6-6 to TRBJ1-2, with a weak D call TRBD1 (5 bases). The CDR3 spans 14 residues. Looked up from germline, CDR1 is MNHNY and CDR2 is SVGAGI (reference sequence). V lost 5 bases and J lost 5, with 15 bases in between. The CDR3: CASSHTGTAYGYTF. As DNA, the CDR3 is TGTGCCAGCAGTCACACCGGGACGGCGTATGGCTACACCTTC.

The chain employs TRBV20-1 and TRBJ1-2, with D hard to call. The CDR3 spans 10 residues. Trimming pared 6 bases from V and 10 bases from J, leaving 12 bases between. The germline V gene has CDR1 DFQATT and CDR2 SNEGSKA (reference sequence). The CDR3 here is CSAQDGDYTF. CDR3 nucleotides: TGCAGTGCCCAGGACGGTGACTACACCTTC.

In this sample, this clonotype turned up a few times. The rearrangement links TRBV5-1 to TRBJ2-7, with 8 nucleotides matching TRBD1. V trimming: 5 bases; J trimming: 2 bases; junction bases outside the gene matches: 3. The CDR3 contains 13 residues. Germline V gene data show CDR1 as SGHRS and CDR2 as YFSETQ. CDR3 amino acids: CASRDRATYEQYF. CDR3 in DNA: TGCGCCAGCAGGGACAGGGCCACCTACGAGCAGTACTTC.

The table lists this clonotype with a few counts. The rearrangement links TRBV20-1 to TRBJ2-1; 8 nucleotides agree with TRBD2. The CDR3 is made up of 15 amino acids. The V gene end was trimmed by 0 bases and the J gene end by 8 bases; junction bases not matched to a gene: 9. CDR1 is DFQATT, CDR2 SNEGSKA, per germline (reference sequence). CDR3: CSAREPSGSNDEQFF. CDR3 sequence (DNA): TGCAGTGCTAGAGAACCGAGCGGGAGTAACGATGAGCAGTTCTTC.

The chain is built from TRBV29-1 and TRBJ2-6; D unresolved. Germline V gives CDR1 SQVTM, CDR2 ANQGSEA. V was shortened by 5 bases and J by 0 bases, with 14 bases between the two germline ends. The CDR3 length is 16 residues. The CDR3 nucleotides read TGCAGCGTTTCCGATGTCAGGCGCTCTGGGGCCAACGTCCTGACTTTC. This gives the protein CSVSDVRRSGANVLTF.

The chain is built from TRBV7-9 and TRBJ2-1; 9 nucleotides align to TRBD2. V trimming: 4 bases; J trimming: 9 bases; junction bases outside the gene matches: 7. Germline CDR1 and CDR2: SEHNR and FQNEAQ (reference sequence). The CDR3 is made up of 14 amino acids. Written as DNA, the CDR3 is TGTGCCAGCAGCTCTAGGGCTAGCGGGATTGAGCAGTTCTTC. This translates into CASSSRASGIEQFF.

This clonotype was detected only a few times. The rearrangement joins TRBV9 to TRBJ2-3; 9 bases agree with TRBD2. Losses at the gene ends were 0 bases for V and 4 bases for J; bases not matched to a gene: 6. This CDR3 spans 16 amino acids. Germline CDR1 and CDR2: SGDLS and YYNGEE. In DNA form, the CDR3 reads TGTGCCAGCAGCGTAGCCGCGGGAGGGCCCCCAGATACGCAGTATTTT. This gives the protein CASSVAAGGPPDTQYF.